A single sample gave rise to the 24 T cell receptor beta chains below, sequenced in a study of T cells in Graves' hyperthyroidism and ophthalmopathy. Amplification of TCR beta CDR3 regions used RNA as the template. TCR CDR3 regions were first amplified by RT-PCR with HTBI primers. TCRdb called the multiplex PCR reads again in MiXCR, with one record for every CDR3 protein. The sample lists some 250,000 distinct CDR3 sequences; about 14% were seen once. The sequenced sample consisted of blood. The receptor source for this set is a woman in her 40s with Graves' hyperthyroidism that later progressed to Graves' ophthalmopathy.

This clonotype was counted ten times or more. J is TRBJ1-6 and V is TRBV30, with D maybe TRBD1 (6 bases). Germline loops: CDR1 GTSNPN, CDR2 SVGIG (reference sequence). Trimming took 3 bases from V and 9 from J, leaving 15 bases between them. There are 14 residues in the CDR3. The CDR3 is CAWRLAGASSPLHF. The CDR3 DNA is TGTGCCTGGAGGTTAGCGGGGGCGAGTTCACCCCTCCACTTT. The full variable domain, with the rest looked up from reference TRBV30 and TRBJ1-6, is SQTIHQWPATLVQPVGSPLSLECTVEGTSNPNLYWYRQAAGRGLQLLFYSVGIGQISSEVPQNLSASRPQDRQFILSSKKLLLSDSGFYLCAWRLAGASSPLHFGNGTRLTVT.

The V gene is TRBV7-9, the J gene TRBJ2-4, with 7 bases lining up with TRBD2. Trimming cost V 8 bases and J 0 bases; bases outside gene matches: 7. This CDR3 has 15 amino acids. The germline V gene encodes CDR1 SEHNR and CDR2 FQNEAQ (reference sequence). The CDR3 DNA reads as TGTGCCAGCCAAGGGACTAACTTAGCCAAAAACATTCAGTACTTC. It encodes CASQGTNLAKNIQYF.

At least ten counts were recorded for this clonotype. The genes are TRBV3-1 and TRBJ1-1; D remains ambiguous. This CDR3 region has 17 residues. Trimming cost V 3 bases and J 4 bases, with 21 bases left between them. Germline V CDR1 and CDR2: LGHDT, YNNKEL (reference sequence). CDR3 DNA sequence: TGTGCCAGCAGCCAGGGCGGCCCAACTCAACTTCTCACTGAAGCTTTCTTT. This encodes CASSQGGPTQLLTEAFF.

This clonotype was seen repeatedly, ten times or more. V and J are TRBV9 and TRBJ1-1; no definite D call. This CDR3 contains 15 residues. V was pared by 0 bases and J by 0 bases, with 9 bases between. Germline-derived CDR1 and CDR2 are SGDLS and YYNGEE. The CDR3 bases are TGTGCCAGCAGCGTAGAGGGAGAATTGAACACTGAAGCTTTCTTT. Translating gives CASSVEGELNTEAFF. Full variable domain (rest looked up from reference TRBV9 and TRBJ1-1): DSGVTQTPKHLITATGQRVTLRCSPRSGDLSVYWYQQSLDQGLQFLIQYYNGEERAKGNILERFSAQQFPDLHSELNLSSLELGDSALYFCASSVEGELNTEAFFGQGTRLTVV.

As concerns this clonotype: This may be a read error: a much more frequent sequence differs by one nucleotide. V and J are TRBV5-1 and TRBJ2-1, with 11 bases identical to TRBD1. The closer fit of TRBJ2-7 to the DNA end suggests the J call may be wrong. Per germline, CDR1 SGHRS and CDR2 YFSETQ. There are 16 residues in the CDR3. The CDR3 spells CASSGGQGASGNEQYF. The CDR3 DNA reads TGCGCCAGCAGCGGAGGACAGGGGGCGAGTGGAAATGAGCAGTACTTC.

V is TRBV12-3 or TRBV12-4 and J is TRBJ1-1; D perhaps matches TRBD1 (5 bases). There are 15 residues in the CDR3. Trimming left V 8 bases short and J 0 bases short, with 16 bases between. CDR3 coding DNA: TGTGCCAGCCAGGCGGCAGGGCGGTTGAACACTGAAGCTTTCTTT. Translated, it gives CASQAAGRLNTEAFF.

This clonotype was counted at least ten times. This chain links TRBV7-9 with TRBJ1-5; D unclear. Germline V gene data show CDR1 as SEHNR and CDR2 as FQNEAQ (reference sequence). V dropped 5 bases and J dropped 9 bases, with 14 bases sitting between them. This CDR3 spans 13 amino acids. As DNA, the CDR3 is TGTGCCAGCAGCCGATCTTTGTTCGGGCCCCAGCATTTT. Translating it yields CASSRSLFGPQHF.

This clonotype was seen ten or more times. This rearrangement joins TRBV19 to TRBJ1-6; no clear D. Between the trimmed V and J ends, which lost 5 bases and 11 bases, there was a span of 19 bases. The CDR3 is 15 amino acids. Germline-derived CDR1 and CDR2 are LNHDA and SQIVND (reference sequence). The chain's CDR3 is CASSPEARSGTPLHF. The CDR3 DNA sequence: TGTGCCAGTAGTCCAGAGGCGCGTTCAGGTACACCCCTCCACTTT.

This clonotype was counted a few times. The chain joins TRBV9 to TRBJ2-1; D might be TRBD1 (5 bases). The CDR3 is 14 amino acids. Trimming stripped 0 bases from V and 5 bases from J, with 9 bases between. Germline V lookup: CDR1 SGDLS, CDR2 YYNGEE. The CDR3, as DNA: TGTGCCAGCAGCGTAGAGGGGATGAACAATGAGCAGTTCTTC. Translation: CASSVEGMNNEQFF.

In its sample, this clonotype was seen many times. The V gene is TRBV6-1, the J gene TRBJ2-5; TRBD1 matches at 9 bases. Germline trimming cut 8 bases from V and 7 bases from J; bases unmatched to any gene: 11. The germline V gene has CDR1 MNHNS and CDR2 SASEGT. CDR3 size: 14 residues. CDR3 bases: TGTGCCAGCTACGGGACAGGGACGATGGTGACCCAGTACTTC. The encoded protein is CASYGTGTMVTQYF.

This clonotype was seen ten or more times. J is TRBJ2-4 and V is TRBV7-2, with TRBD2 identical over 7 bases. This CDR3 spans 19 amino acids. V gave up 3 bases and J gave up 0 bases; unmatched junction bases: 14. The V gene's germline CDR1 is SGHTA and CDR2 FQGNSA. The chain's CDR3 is CASSFTGGSSGIAKNIQYF. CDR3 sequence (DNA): TGTGCCAGCAGCTTTACCGGGGGATCTAGCGGAATAGCCAAAAACATTCAGTACTTC.

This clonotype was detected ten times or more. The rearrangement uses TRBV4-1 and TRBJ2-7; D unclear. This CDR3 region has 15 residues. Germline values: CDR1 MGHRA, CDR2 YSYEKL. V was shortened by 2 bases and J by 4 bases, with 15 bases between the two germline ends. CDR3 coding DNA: TGCGCCAGCAGCCAAACCCCGGGCCCAGGATACGAGCAGTACTTC. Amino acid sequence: CASSQTPGPGYEQYF.

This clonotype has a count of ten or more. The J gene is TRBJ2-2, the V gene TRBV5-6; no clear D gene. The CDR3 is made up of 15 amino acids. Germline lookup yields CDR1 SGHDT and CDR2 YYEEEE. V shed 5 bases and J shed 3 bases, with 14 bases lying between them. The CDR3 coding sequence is TGTGCCAGCAGTCCTCTCCACGGTTACACCGGGGAGCTGTTTTTT. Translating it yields CASSPLHGYTGELFF. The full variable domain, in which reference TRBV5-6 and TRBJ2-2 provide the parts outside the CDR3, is DAGVTQSPTHLIKTRGQQVTLRCSPKSGHDTVSWYQQALGQGPQFIFQYYEEEERQRGNFPDRFSGHQFPNYSSELNVNALLLGDSALYLCASSPLHGYTGELFFGEGSRLTVL.

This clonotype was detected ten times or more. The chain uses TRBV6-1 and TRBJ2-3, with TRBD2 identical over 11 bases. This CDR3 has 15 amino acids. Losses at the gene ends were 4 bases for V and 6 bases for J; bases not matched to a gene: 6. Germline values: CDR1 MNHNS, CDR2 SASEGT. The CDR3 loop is CASSVGTSGPDTQYF. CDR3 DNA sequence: TGTGCCAGCAGTGTAGGGACTAGCGGCCCGGATACGCAGTATTTT.

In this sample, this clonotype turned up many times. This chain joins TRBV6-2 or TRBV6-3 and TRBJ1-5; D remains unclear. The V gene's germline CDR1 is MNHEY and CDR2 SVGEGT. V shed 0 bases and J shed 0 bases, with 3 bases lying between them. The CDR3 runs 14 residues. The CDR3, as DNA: TGTGCCAGCAGTTACTCGAGTAGCAATCAGCCCCAGCATTTT. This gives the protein CASSYSSSNQPQHF.

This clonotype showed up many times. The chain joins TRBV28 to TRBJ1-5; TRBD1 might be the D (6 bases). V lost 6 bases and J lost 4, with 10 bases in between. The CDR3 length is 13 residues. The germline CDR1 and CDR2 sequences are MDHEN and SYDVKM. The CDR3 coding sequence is TGTGCCAGCAGACAGGGTAGGAATCAGCCCCAGCATTTT. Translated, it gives CASRQGRNQPQHF.

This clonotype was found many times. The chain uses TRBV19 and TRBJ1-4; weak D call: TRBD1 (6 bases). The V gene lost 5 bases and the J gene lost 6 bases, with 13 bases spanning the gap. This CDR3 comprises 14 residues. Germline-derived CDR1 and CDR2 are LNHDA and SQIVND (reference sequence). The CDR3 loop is CASSHRDKYEKLFF. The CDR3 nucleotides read TGTGCCAGTAGTCATCGGGACAAGTATGAAAAACTGTTTTTT.

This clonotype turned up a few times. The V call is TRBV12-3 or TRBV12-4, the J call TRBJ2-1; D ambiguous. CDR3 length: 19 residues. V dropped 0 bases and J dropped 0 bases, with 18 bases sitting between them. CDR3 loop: CASSLAGVIIKSSYNEQFF. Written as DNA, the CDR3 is TGTGCCAGCAGTTTAGCGGGCGTTATCATTAAGAGCTCCTACAATGAGCAGTTCTTC.

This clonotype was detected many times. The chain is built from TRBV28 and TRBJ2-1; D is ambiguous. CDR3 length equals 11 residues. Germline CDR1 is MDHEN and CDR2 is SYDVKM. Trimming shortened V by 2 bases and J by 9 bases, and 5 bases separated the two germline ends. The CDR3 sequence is CASSLASEQFF. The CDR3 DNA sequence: TGTGCCAGCAGTTTAGCGTCTGAGCAGTTCTTC.

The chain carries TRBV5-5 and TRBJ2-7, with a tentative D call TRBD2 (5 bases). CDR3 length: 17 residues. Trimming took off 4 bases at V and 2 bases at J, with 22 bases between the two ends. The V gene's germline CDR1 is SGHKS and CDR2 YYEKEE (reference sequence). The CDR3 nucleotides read TGTGCCAGCAGCCATCTGAGGGCCCTATTAAATACCTACGAGCAGTACTTC. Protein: CASSHLRALLNTYEQYF.

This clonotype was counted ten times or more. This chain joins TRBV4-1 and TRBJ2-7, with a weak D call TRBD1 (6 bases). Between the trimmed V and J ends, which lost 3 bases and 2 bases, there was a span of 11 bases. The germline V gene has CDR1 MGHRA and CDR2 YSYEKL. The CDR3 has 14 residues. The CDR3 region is CASSQKTGTYEQYF. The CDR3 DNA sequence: TGCGCCAGCAGCCAGAAGACAGGTACCTACGAGCAGTACTTC.

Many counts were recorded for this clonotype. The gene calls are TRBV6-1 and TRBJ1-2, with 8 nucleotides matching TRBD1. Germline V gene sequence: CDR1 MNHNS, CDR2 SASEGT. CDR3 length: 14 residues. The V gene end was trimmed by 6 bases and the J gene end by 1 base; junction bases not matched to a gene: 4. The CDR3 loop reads CASRGQDSNYGYTF. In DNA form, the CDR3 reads TGTGCCAGCAGGGGACAGGACAGTAACTATGGCTACACCTTC.

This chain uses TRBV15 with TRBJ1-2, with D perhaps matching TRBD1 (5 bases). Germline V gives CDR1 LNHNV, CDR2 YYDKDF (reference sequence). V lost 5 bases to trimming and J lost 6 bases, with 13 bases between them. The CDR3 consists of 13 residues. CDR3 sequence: CATSPRGGDGYTF. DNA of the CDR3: TGTGCCACCAGCCCGCGGGGCGGGGATGGCTACACCTTC.

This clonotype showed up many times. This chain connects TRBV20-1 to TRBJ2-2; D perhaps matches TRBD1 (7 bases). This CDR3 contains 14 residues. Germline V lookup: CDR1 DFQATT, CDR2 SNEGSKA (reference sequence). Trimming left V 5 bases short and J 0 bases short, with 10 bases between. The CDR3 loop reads CSAGGTANTGELFF. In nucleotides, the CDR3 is TGCAGTGCTGGCGGGACAGCGAACACCGGGGAGCTGTTTTTT.